This T cell receptor (beta chain) was recovered during a study of identical twins. In germline, CDR1 is LGHDT, CDR2 YNNKEL (reference sequence). V was cut by 4 bases and J by 4 bases, with 8 bases left in between. The CDR3 totals 13 residues. Addition of a universal primer site occurred through template switching, and cDNA carried unique molecular identifiers. One entry per CDR3 protein results from TCRdb running MiXCR on the 5' RACE reads. Among about 1.7 million distinct CDR3 sequences listed, about 30% were seen once. On this clonotype: The antigen is not known.

Study outcomes and limitations: Conclusions leaned on cross-sectional statistical analysis and did not track the same donors over time. Out-of-frame beta sequences exhibited a weaker degree of excess twin sharing. Among monozygotic twins, out-of-frame TCR alpha sharing exceeded what models predicted.

This rearrangement joins TRBV3-1 to TRBJ1-5; D gene unclear. The clonotype comes from a newborn girl in good health. What was sequenced was cord blood. CDR3 nucleotide sequence: TGTGCCAGCAGCCCGGACCCTAATCAGCCCCAGCATTTT. It codes for CASSPDPNQPQHF.